This TCR beta chain is drawn from a study of blood T cells in healthy people across ages (dated by TCRdb to the mid-2010s). Regarding the study in general: In model experiments, template switching captured about one uniquely barcoded TCR beta cDNA molecule for every two T cells. The study measured age-related changes in TCR beta repertoire diversity using deep sequencing normalized with unique cDNA molecular identifiers. The donors were divided into four age groups: young (average roughly 17 years), middle-aged (roughly 40), aged (62) and long-lived (82). To avoid experimental bias, donors of different ages were distributed randomly across sequencing lanes. For two donors (one aged 18 to 30 and one aged 80 or older), the study analyzed two additional independent replicas of 1 million unique cDNA reads from the same blood draw. Paper-wide results and their limitations: A strong correlation was found between observed TCR beta diversity and the percentage of naive T cells measured by flow cytometry. Compared with the aged group, more naive CD4+ T cells, fewer expanded clones and increased TCR diversity were shown by the long-lived group, suggesting age selection. Donor CMV infection status was unknown, potentially confounding age-related changes in expanded clonotypes. As age increased, observed TCR beta diversity per million T cells dropped in a roughly linear way, and a significant reduction was already evident by age 40. Estimates of total diversity based on one million sequenced T cells were regarded as lower bounds and as underestimates. Because profiling used bulk unsorted PBMCs, naive and antigen-experienced compartments could not be compared conclusively.

As concerns this clonotype: This clone's antigen is unknown. No per-base quality is available; no much larger clone lies one base away.

Library generation was performed with 5' RACE. For sequencing, an Illumina HiSeq 2500 was employed. A second PCR of roughly 6 to 11 cycles was run with a J-beta primer mix and a sample-barcoded 5' primer. A template-switch 5' adaptor carrying 12 random nucleotides introduced a unique molecular identifier onto each TCR beta cDNA molecule. Each sample yielded at least 2.5 million CDR3-containing paired-end reads. All of the RNA was converted into first-strand cDNA using the Mint cDNA synthesis kit, with a TRBC-specific oligonucleotide serving as the primer. After uracil-DNA glycosylase treatment, a first 18-cycle PCR used universal primers M1SS and BC2_uni_R on all cDNA. Under the source paper's analysis protocol: For normalization, 1 million high-quality reads were randomly selected from each sample, with every read carrying a distinct molecular identifier. Instead of being binned into consensus sequences, reads that shared molecular identifiers were thrown out. MiTCR, run with a Q25 quality threshold and the strictest error-elimination algorithm, handled CDR3 identification, clonotype clustering and error correction. A nonparametric unseen species model using Euler transformation provided a lower-bound estimate of total TCR beta diversity. TCRdb reprocessing: public reads trimmed at Q25 with fastp, clones called with MiXCR, in-frame beta chains kept. Each CDR3 protein appears once, grouped with its most common genes and DNA. TCRdb's processing, not the authors', yielded these V and J calls. Across this sample there are hundreds of thousands of distinct CDR3 sequences, with under 25% seen only once. Roughly 3.9% of the sample is taken by the ten largest.

Donors were a few dozen systemically healthy Caucasian individuals from Russia aged 6 to 90 years. Each donor gave ten milliliters of peripheral blood, collected into EDTA-treated Vacutainer tubes. Ficoll-Paque density-gradient centrifugation was used to isolate PBMCs, with at least 6.5 million per sample. Total RNA was extracted from PBMCs with Trizol reagent, with at least 5 micrograms obtained per sample. For every donor, flow cytometry on a PBMC aliquot measured the percentage of naive CD45RAhigh/CD27high T cells. This TCR came from a man aged 65 to 79 in good health. The sample comprised blood.

The nucleotide sequence reads as follows: TGCAGTGCTGAGGACAGGGGGCGTTATGAGCAGTACTTC. This translates into CSAEDRGRYEQYF. Rearrangement joined TRBV20-1 to TRBJ2-7, and 11 bases in between align with TRBD1. From the cysteine up to the phenylalanine, the CDR3 has a length of 13 residues. This entry keeps only the CDR3 DNA: 39 bases, framed from base 1. Ends trimmed: V by 5 bases, J by 7 bases; bases unmatched to a gene: 7. In the germline V gene (reference sequence), CDR1 corresponds to DFQATT and CDR2 to SNEGSKA.